The sequence of this T cell receptor beta chain was determined in a study of response to subunit inactivated influenza vaccine. Whole-study results and caveats: Researchers suggested that each seasonal influenza vaccination recruits few new T cells.

TCRdb fed the RT-PCR reads into MiXCR, producing one record per CDR3 protein. The sample has 600,000 to 850,000 distinct CDR3 sequences, around 13% seen once; the top ten hold 6.5% to 8%. There are a few counts of this clonotype. The antigen is unknown. Germline-derived CDR1 and CDR2 are MNHEY and SMNVEV (reference sequence). Between the trimmed V and J ends, which lost 6 bases and 1 base, there was a span of 9 bases. The CDR3 is made up of 13 amino acids. This material consisted of PBMCs from blood, taken 14 to 15 days before vaccination. V is TRBV27 and J is TRBJ1-1; no firm D call. The receptor was isolated from a man aged 45-60 years who received an inactivated influenza vaccine. The CDR3 loop reads CASSQQKNTEAFF. The DNA of the CDR3 is TGTGCCAGCAGCCAACAGAAGAACACTGAAGCTTTCTTT.